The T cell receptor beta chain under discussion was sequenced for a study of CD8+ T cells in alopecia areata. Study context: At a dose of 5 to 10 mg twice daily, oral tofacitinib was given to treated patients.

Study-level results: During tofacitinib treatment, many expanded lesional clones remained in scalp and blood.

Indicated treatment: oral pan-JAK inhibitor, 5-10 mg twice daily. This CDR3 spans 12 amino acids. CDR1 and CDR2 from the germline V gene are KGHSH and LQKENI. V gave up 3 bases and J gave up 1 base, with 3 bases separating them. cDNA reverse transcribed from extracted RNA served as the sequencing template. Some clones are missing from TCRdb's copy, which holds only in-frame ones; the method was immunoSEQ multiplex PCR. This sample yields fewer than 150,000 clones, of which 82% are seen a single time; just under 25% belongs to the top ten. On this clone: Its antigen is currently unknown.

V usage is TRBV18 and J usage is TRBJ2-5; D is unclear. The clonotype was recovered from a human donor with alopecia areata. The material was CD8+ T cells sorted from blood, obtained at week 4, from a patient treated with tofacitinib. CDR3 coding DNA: TGTGCCAGCTCACCTTCCCAAGAGACCCAGTACTTC. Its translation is CASSPSQETQYF.